This is a list of T cell receptor beta chains from one sample in a study of blood T cells in healthy people across ages. TCRdb itself ran the 5' RACE reads through MiXCR, one entry per CDR3 protein. Of over a million distinct CDR3 sequences detected, under 30% appear once; the ten largest clones hold around 0.75%. This sample was shared with a second study, whose subject was T cells of mothers and their children.

Sequencing input: blood. Receptors were obtained from a girl aged 2 to 9 in good health. CDR3s include the opening cysteine and the closing phenylalanine or tryptophan. Fields, in order: V gene, clone size, D gene, J gene, CDR3 protein, CDR3 DNA. A D gene is named only where the DNA matches it firmly. Clone sizes are given selectively: once, few, many, or a class where the clone is expanded.

v_gene: TRBV5-1
abundance: few
d_gene: -
j_gene: TRBJ2-1
CDR3aa: CASSPRLKDNEQFF
CDR3nt: TGCGCCAGCAGCCCCCGTTTGAAGGACAATGAGCAGTTCTTC

v_gene: TRBV7-8
abundance: -
d_gene: -
j_gene: TRBJ2-1
CDR3aa: CASSALIGGRDEQFF
CDR3nt: TGTGCCAGCAGCGCCCTAATCGGGGGGCGAGATGAGCAGTTCTTC

v_gene: TRBV27
abundance: few
d_gene: TRBD2
j_gene: TRBJ2-7
CDR3aa: CASSLSGGSVYEQYF
CDR3nt: TGTGCCAGCAGTTTATCGGGCGGGAGCGTTTACGAGCAGTACTTC

v_gene: TRBV12-3/TRBV12-4
abundance: -
d_gene: -
j_gene: TRBJ2-5
CDR3aa: CASRQNGETQYF
CDR3nt: TGTGCCAGCAGGCAAAATGGGGAGACCCAGTACTTC

v_gene: TRBV20-1
abundance: -
d_gene: TRBD1
j_gene: TRBJ1-4
CDR3aa: CSARDSRGQEKLFF
CDR3nt: TGCAGTGCTAGAGACTCCAGGGGGCAAGAAAAACTGTTTTTT

v_gene: TRBV28
abundance: few
d_gene: -
j_gene: TRBJ2-5
CDR3aa: CASTLRGAETQYF
CDR3nt: TGTGCCAGCACCCTGCGAGGGGCAGAGACCCAGTACTTC

v_gene: TRBV29-1
abundance: few
d_gene: -
j_gene: TRBJ2-1
CDR3aa: CSVEDLMLEQFF
CDR3nt: TGCAGCGTTGAAGATCTTATGTTGGAGCAGTTCTTC

v_gene: TRBV11-2
abundance: few
d_gene: TRBD1
j_gene: TRBJ2-5
CDR3aa: CASSFGTGGFKEAQYF
CDR3nt: TGTGCCAGCAGCTTCGGGACAGGGGGCTTTAAGGAGGCCCAGTACTTC

v_gene: TRBV5-1
abundance: -
d_gene: -
j_gene: TRBJ1-4
CDR3aa: CDSSLGGRVEKLFF
CDR3nt: TGCGACAGCAGCTTGGGGGGCAGGGTTGAAAAACTGTTTTTT

v_gene: TRBV12-3/TRBV12-4
abundance: -
d_gene: TRBD2
j_gene: TRBJ2-1
CDR3aa: CASRPSLAVSSYNEQFF
CDR3nt: TGTGCCAGCAGGCCCTCACTAGCGGTCAGCTCCTACAATGAGCAGTTCTTC

v_gene: TRBV7-8
abundance: -
d_gene: -
j_gene: TRBJ2-7
CDR3aa: CASSFGSGASYEQYF
CDR3nt: TGTGCCAGCAGCTTTGGGTCGGGAGCCTCCTACGAGCAGTACTTC

v_gene: TRBV19
abundance: few
d_gene: -
j_gene: TRBJ2-1
CDR3aa: CASSLPWGSLGEQFF
CDR3nt: TGTGCCAGTAGTCTCCCCTGGGGGAGTTTAGGTGAGCAGTTCTTC

v_gene: TRBV5-1
abundance: -
d_gene: TRBD1
j_gene: TRBJ2-5
CDR3aa: CASSLTGGIWETQYF
CDR3nt: TGCGCCAGCAGTCTCACAGGGGGAATCTGGGAGACCCAGTACTTC

v_gene: TRBV4-3
abundance: many
d_gene: -
j_gene: TRBJ1-3
CDR3aa: CASSQESFPISSGNTIYF
CDR3nt: TGCGCCAGCAGCCAAGAGTCCTTTCCAATCAGCTCTGGAAACACCATATATTTT